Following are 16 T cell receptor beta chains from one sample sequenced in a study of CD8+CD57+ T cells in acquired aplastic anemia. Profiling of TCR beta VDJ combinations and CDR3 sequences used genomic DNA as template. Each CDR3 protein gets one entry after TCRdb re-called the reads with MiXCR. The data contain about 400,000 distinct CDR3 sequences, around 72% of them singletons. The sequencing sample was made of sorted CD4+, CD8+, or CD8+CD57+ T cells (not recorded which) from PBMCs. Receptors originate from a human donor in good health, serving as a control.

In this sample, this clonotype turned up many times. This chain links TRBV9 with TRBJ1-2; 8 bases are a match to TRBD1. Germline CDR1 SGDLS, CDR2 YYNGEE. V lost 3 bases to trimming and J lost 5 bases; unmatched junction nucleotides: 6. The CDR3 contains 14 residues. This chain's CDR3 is CASSAGQATYGYTF. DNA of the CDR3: TGTGCCAGCAGCGCGGGACAGGCAACATATGGCTACACCTTC.

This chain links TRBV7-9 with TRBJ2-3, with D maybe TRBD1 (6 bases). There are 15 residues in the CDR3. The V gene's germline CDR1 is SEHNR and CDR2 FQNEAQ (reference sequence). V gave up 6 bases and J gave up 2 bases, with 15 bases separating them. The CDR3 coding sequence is TGTGCCAGCAGTGAAGGGACATGCTTCACAGATACGCAGTATTTT. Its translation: CASSEGTCFTDTQYF. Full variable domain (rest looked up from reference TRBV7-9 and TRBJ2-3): DTGVSQNPRHKITKRGQNVTFRCDPISEHNRLYWYRQTLGQGPEFLTYFQNEAQLEKSRLLSDRFSAERPKGSFSTLEIQRTEQGDSAMYLCASSEGTCFTDTQYFGPGTRLTVL.

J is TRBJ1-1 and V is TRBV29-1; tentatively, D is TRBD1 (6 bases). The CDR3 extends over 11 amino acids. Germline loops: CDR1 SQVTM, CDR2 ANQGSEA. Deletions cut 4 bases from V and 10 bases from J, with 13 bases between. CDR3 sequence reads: CSVVEGDRAFF. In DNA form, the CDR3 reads TGCAGCGTTGTGGAGGGGGATCGAGCTTTCTTT.

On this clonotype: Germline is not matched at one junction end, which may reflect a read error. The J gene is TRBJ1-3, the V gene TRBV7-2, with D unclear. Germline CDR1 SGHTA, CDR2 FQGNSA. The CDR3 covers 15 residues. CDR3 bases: TGTGCCAGCAGCCCCCGCGGGGAAGGGCCCCACCACTTTGATTTT. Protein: CASSPRGEGPHHFDF.

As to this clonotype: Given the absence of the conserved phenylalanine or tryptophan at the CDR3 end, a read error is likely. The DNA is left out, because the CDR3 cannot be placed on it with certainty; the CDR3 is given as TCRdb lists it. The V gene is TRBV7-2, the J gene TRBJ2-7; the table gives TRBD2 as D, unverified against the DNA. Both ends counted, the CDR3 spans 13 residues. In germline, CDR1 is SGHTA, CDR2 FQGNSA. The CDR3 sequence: CASSIVGLGYEQY.

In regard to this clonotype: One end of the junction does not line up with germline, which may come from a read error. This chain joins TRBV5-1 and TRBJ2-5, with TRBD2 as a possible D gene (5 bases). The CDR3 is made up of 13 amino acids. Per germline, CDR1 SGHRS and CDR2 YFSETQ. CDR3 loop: CASSLDRGEGQYF. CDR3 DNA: TGTGCCAGCAGCTTAGACCGGGGAGAGGGCCAGTACTTC.

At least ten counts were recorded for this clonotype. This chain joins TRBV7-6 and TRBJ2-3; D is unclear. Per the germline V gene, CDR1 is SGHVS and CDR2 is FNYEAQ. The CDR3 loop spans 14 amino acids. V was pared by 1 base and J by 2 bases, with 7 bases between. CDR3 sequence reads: CASSLGRLTDTQYF. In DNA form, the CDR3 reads TGTGCCAGCAGCTTAGGGCGGCTCACAGATACGCAGTATTTT.

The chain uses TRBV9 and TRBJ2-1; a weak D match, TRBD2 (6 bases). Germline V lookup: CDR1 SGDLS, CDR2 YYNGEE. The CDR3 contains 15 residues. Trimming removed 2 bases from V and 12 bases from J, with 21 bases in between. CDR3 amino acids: CASSVAGGADGVQFF. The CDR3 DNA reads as TGTGCCAGCAGCGTGGCCGGGGGTGCCGATGGTGTGCAGTTCTTC.

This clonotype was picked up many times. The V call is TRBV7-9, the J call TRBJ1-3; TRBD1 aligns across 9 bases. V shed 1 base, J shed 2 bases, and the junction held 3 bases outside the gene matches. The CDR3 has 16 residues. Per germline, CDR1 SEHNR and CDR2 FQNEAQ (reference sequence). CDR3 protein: CASSLEQGAAGNTIYF. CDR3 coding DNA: TGTGCCAGCAGCTTAGAACAGGGGGCGGCTGGAAACACCATATATTTT. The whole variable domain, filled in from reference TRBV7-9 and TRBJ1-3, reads DTGVSQNPRHKITKRGQNVTFRCDPISEHNRLYWYRQTLGQGPEFLTYFQNEAQLEKSRLLSDRFSAERPKGSFSTLEIQRTEQGDSAMYLCASSLEQGAAGNTIYFGEGSWLTVV.

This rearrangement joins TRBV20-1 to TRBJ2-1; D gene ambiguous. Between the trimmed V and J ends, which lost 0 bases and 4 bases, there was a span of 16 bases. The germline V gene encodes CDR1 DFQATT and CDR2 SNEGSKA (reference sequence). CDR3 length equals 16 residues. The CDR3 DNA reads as TGCAGTGCTAGAGACGCCACAACGAATGGTTACAATGAGCAGTTCTTC. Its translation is CSARDATTNGYNEQFF.

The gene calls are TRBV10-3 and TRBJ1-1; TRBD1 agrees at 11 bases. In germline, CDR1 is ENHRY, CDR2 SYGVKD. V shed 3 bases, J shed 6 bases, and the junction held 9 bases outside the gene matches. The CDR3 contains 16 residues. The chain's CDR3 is CAISEVTGQGAAEAFF. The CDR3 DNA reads TGTGCCATCAGTGAAGTAACAGGACAGGGGGCAGCTGAAGCTTTCTTT.

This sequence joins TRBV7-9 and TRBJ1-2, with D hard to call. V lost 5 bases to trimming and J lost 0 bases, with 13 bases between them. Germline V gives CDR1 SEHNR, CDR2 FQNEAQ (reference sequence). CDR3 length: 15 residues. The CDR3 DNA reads TGTGCCAGCAGCCAACAAAGAACAACTAACTATGGCTACACCTTC. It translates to CASSQQRTTNYGYTF.

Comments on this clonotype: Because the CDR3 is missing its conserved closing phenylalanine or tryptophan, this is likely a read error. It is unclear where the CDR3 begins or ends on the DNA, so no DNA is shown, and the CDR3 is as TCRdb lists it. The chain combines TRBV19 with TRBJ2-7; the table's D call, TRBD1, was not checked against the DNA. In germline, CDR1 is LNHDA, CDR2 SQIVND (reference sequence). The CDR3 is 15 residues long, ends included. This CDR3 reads CASSMGFNQPQHFGD.

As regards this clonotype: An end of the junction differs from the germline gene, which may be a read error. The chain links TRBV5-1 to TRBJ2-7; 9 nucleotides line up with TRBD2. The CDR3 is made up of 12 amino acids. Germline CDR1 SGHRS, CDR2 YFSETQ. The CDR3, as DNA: TGTGCCAGCAGCGGCGGGGGGGCAGTGCAGTACTTC. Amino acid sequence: CASSGGGAVQYF.

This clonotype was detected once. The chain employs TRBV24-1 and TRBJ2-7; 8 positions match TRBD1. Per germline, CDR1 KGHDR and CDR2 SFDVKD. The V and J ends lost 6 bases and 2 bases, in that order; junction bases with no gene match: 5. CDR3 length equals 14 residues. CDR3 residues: CATSSDRVAYEQYF. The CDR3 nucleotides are TGTGCCACCAGTTCGGACAGGGTTGCCTACGAGCAGTACTTC.

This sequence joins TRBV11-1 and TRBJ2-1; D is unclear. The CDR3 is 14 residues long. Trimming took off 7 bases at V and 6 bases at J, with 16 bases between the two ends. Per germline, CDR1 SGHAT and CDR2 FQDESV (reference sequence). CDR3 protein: CASNAYDRRNEQFF. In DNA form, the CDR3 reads TGTGCCAGCAACGCCTATGACCGACGCAATGAGCAGTTCTTC.